The clone carrying this T cell receptor (beta chain) was observed many times. V shed 4 bases and J shed 2 bases, with 18 bases lying between them. The CDR3 is 16 amino acids. CDR1 is SGHRS, CDR2 YFSETQ, per germline. TCRdb reprocessed the 5' RACE reads with MiXCR, giving one entry per CDR3 protein. Found here are 620,000 or so distinct CDR3 sequences, approximately 13% of them singletons; the top ten hold about 15%. This specimen belongs to a study of T cells after yellow fever vaccination. This chain joins TRBV5-1 and TRBJ2-5; a weak D match, TRBD2 (6 bases). This TCR was recovered from a man younger than 40 who received the YFV17D yellow fever vaccine. The sequences come from PBMCs, collected on the day of the yellow fever booster vaccination. CDR3 protein: CASSVTGTAGQETQYF. DNA for the CDR3: TGCGCCAGCAGCGTGACCGGGACGGCGGGGCAAGAGACCCAGTACTTC.